This T cell receptor (beta chain) is drawn from a study of blood T cell repertoires in COVID-19 (dated by TCRdb to the early 2020s). Broadly, across the study: Samples from collaborators originated in the United States, Italy and Spain and spanned both the acute and convalescent phases of COVID-19. The dataset comprised deeply sampled blood TCRbeta repertoires from subjects exposed to, actively infected with, or recovered from COVID-19. Nearly every sample came with metadata listing a de-identified subject ID, COVID-19 status, age in years and sex. The repertoires were made available in a free public database intended to serve as a resource for research on the immune response to SARS-CoV-2. The material from the prospective study consisted of cDNA or gDNA derived from T cells, B-cell-depleted T cells, or PBMCs. HLA class I and class II types, where available, came from metadata supplied by the sample provider rather than from assay-based typing. Samples were obtained from the ongoing ImmuneRACE study (first 160 participants) and from 1,254 subjects provided by 6 global collaborators. Study-wide conclusions, independent of this receptor: The amount of clinical and demographic metadata varied by source and participant and was provided uncurated.

Participants in the prospective study were aged roughly 18 to 100 years, lived in 20 to 25 United States geographic areas, and enrolled through a virtual design. In the prospective study, cohorts were assigned on the basis of participant-reported clinical history obtained from a screening survey and a study questionnaire. A participant counted as exposed if, within 2 weeks of entering the study, that participant had been in contact with someone who had a PCR-confirmed or clinician-diagnosed COVID-19 case. In the prospective study, mobile phlebotomists collected whole blood, serum and a nasopharyngeal or oropharyngeal swab from each participant. Over an approximately 2-month period, participants in the prospective study had the option of providing additional blood draws and questionnaires. Before DNA extraction, prospective study blood samples were shipped either frozen or at room temperature. Concerning this clone: Which antigen it targets is not known. The record has no base qualities; no much larger clone is one base away.

TCRbeta CDR3 regions were amplified from genomic DNA by means of the immunoSEQ Assay, a bias-controlled multiplex PCR. On the study's bioinformatics: Within the assay, amplification of reference gene primers was used to estimate how many nucleated cells each sample contained. To quantify the absolute abundance of each unique TCRbeta CDR3 rearrangement, sequence reads were collapsed and filtered. Productive Simpson clonality was computed per sample as the square root of Simpson's diversity index over productive rearrangements. Imported from immuneACCESS, the table was reduced by TCRdb to in-frame sequences with V and J called. These copies leave out some clones; in studies compared against another copy, an unresolved V gene accounts for under half, and the cause of the remainder is not known. From that table come the V and J calls and clone size; the DNA was used to work out D and trimming. The sample table shows around 250,000 clones, and over 80% are seen once. The ten biggest clones cover just over 0.85% of the sample.

The germline V gene (reference sequence) gives CDR1 as MNHEY and CDR2 as SMNVEV. The CDR3 numbers 14 residues from cysteine through phenylalanine. Left in the record is the CDR3 DNA by itself, 42 bases read in frame from the first base. Germline trimming: 3 bases from V, 10 bases from J; junction bases outside gene matches: 8. The chain is encoded by TRBV27 joined to TRBJ2-1; a stretch of 8 junction bases matches TRBD2. Sequencing was carried out using PBMCs or T cells enriched from blood (not recorded which). This receptor was obtained from a middle-aged man who had been exposed to COVID-19. The nucleotides read TGTGCCAGCAGTTTCAGCGGGAGTTTAATGGAGCAGTTCTTC. Translation gives CASSFSGSLMEQFF.